This T cell receptor beta chain was captured by sequencing in a study of T cells in Graves' hyperthyroidism and ophthalmopathy. This clonotype was detected only a few times. The antigen is undetermined. The CDR3 length is 14 residues. Germline CDR1 SGHVS, CDR2 FQNEAQ. V shed 5 bases and J shed 1 base, with 8 bases lying between them. The CDR3 regions of TCR beta were amplified from RNA transcripts. The study used the HTBI primer set for a first-round RT-PCR of the TCR CDR3. In TCRdb, the multiplex PCR reads were re-called with MiXCR into one record per CDR3 protein. The sample includes 340,000 or so distinct CDR3 sequences, 16% of them seen just once. Regarding the study as a whole: Ophthalmopathy got predicted by the model a median around 6.8 months before its onset. Most thyroid clonotypes expanded above 0.001 were also detected in blood.

This TCR came from a man younger than 40 with Graves' hyperthyroidism. The chain joins TRBV7-8 to TRBJ2-2; D might be TRBD1 (6 bases). Sequences were obtained from blood. The chain's CDR3 is CASSNRENTGELFF. The DNA of the CDR3 is TGTGCCAGCAGCAACAGGGAGAACACCGGGGAGCTGTTTTTT.